The table lists the clone carrying this T cell receptor beta chain with many counts. Its target is unknown. The CDR3 sequence is 16 residues long. V lost 1 base, J lost 0 bases, and 6 bases stayed unmatched. Germline assignment: CDR1 SGHRS and CDR2 YFSETQ. TCR alpha and TCR beta cDNA libraries carrying sample barcodes and UMIs came from 5'RACE with constant-segment primers. MiXCR, applied by TCRdb to the 5' RACE reads, yields one record per CDR3 protein. The sample consists of 120,000 or so distinct CDR3 sequences, roughly 6% of them appearing once. This sample is part of a study of T-cell memory formation after mild COVID-19. Background on the study: Largely donor-specific sequence clusters came from two donors. General study results and limits: There was a balanced CD4/CD8 profile in clones contracting day 15 to 85, and later expanders leaned CD4+. Clones which contracted sat mainly in CM and EM if CD4+, and in EMRA if CD8+.

This chain links TRBV5-1 with TRBJ1-2; the match to TRBD1 covers 7 bases. What was sequenced was PBMCs or a T cell subset sorted from them (not recorded which). The TCR was taken from an adult woman who had mild COVID-19 (a few samples of this study predate the infection). Cell type and time point are not known. The CDR3 DNA sequence: TGCGCCAGCAGCTTGTCGACAGGGAACCCTAACTATGGCTACACCTTC. This codes for CASSLSTGNPNYGYTF.